The present T cell receptor (beta chain) was sequenced within a study of Graves' ophthalmopathy and Graves' hyperthyroidism. Per the germline V gene, CDR1 is SQVTM and CDR2 is ANQGSEA. Between the trimmed V and J ends, which lost 7 bases and 2 bases, there was a span of 14 bases. The CDR3 is 13 residues long. Amplification from RNA transcripts yielded the TCR beta CDR3 regions. Amplification began with first-round RT-PCR using HTBI primers, then second-round multiplex PCR was performed. TCRdb itself ran the multiplex PCR reads through MiXCR, one entry per CDR3 protein. The table shows over a million distinct CDR3 sequences, with about 35% occurring only once.

The sequence was obtained from an adult man with Graves' hyperthyroidism. The sample consisted of peripheral blood or thyroid tissue (not recorded which). The chain uses TRBV29-1 and TRBJ2-5, with D perhaps given as TRBD1 or TRBD2 (5 bases each). The CDR3 region has the DNA TGCAGCGCCGAGGGGATTTGGCAAGAGACCCAGTACTTC. Protein product: CSAEGIWQETQYF.